These T cell receptor beta chains were read from a single sample in a study of cytomegalovirus exposure and HLA in healthy donors. TCRdb's copy holds only in-frame clones and misses some; the assay was immunoSEQ multiplex PCR. The sample yields 150,000 to 200,000 clones, 65% to 80% seen once. The specimen was PBMCs. These receptors originate from a female donor in good health and CMV-seronegative. CDR3s include the opening cysteine and the closing phenylalanine or tryptophan. A D gene is named only where the DNA matches it firmly. The size entry is marked missing in some rows and otherwise reads once, few, many or a size class.

V gene	clone size	D gene	J gene	CDR3 protein	CDR3 DNA
TRBV19	few	TRBD2	TRBJ2-7	CASSFGGAYEQYF	TGTGCCAGTAGTTTCGGGGGGGCCTACGAGCAGTACTTC
TRBV27	once	TRBD1	TRBJ2-7	CASSDSGTASYEQYF	TGTGCCAGCAGTGATTCGGGGACAGCCTCCTACGAGCAGTACTTC
TRBV28	NA	NA	TRBJ1-4	CASSFPGAVEKLFF	TGTGCCAGCAGTTTTCCAGGGGCGGTGGAAAAACTGTTTTTT
TRBV2	once	NA	TRBJ1-3	CASSEGGGVGNTIYF	TGTGCCAGCAGTGAAGGGGGGGGTGTTGGCAACACCATATATTTT
TRBV10-1	NA	TRBD2	TRBJ2-3	CASSEGLAGANYIGGDTQYF	TGCGCCAGCAGTGAGGGGCTAGCGGGGGCCAACTACATTGGGGGAGATACGCAGTATTTT
TRBV23-1	NA	NA	TRBJ1-4	CASPKGGGEKLFF	TGCGCCAGCCCCAAGGGGGGAGGGGAAAAACTGTTTTTT
TRBV5-6	few	NA	TRBJ2-1	CASSLVGGGLYNEQFF	TGTGCCAGCAGCTTGGTTGGTGGGGGCCTCTACAATGAGCAGTTCTTC
TRBV29-1	NA	NA	TRBJ1-2	CSVEDLGGDYGYTF	TGCAGCGTTGAAGATCTAGGGGGAGACTATGGCTACACCTTC
TRBV7-9	NA	TRBD1	TRBJ1-5	CATGTGPFPAQHF	TGTGCCACCGGGACAGGGCCCTTCCCGGCCCAGCATTTT
TRBV7-2	NA	TRBD2	TRBJ2-3	CASSPTSGSRTDTQYF	TGTGCCAGCAGCCCAACTAGCGGGAGCCGCACAGATACGCAGTATTTT
TRBV7-3	NA	NA	TRBJ2-7	CASSPETGNLYEQYF	TGTGCCAGCAGCCCCGAGACGGGGAACTTGTACGAGCAGTACTTC
TRBV6-5	NA	NA	TRBJ1-2	CASSYSWGGGTYGYTF	TGTGCCAGCAGTTACTCGTGGGGGGGTGGGACCTATGGCTACACCTTC
TRBV21-1	NA	NA	TRBJ1-5	CASSHPKGQINQPQHF	TGTGCCAGCAGCCATCCGAAGGGACAGATAAATCAGCCCCAGCATTTT
TRBV11-3	NA	TRBD1	TRBJ2-7	CASSGDRGHYEQYF	TGTGCCAGCAGCGGAGACAGGGGCCACTACGAGCAGTACTTC
TRBV19	NA	NA	TRBJ1-5	CASSMESGRHNQPQHF	TGTGCCAGTAGTATGGAATCCGGGAGACACAATCAGCCCCAGCATTTT
TRBV13	few	NA	TRBJ1-2	CASNLAPGYGYTF	TGTGCCAGCAACTTAGCCCCAGGTTATGGCTACACCTTC
TRBV19	NA	NA	TRBJ1-1	CASSINGNTEAFF	TGTGCCAGTAGTATTAACGGGAACACTGAAGCTTTCTTT
TRBV6-1	few	NA	TRBJ1-2	CASSEGYSTYGYTF	TGTGCCAGCAGTGAAGGGTACAGTACGTATGGCTACACCTTC
TRBV25-1	few	NA	TRBJ2-7	CATPRTYYEQYF	TGTGCCACCCCGAGGACTTACTACGAGCAGTACTTC
TRBV30	NA	NA	TRBJ1-6	CAWSVSGERSYNSPLHF	TGTGCCTGGAGTGTATCGGGTGAGAGATCCTATAATTCACCCCTCCACTTT
TRBV27	once	NA	TRBJ2-7	CASSLSAANEQYF	TGTGCCAGCAGTTTATCGGCAGCGAACGAGCAGTACTTC
TRBV28	NA	NA	TRBJ2-7	CASSFVGVGSYEQYF	TGTGCCAGCAGTTTCGTCGGGGTGGGCTCCTACGAGCAGTACTTC
TRBV29-1	few	NA	TRBJ2-7	CSVESVGESYEQYF	TGCAGCGTTGAATCCGTGGGAGAGTCCTACGAGCAGTACTTC
TRBV5-4	NA	NA	TRBJ1-2	CASSLGAGVYGYTF	TGTGCCAGCAGCTTGGGTGCGGGGGTCTATGGCTACACCTTC
TRBV18	NA	NA	TRBJ1-5	CASSPKQGYSGNQPQHF	TGTGCCAGCTCACCAAAACAGGGTTATAGCGGCAATCAGCCCCAGCATTTT
TRBV9	few	TRBD2	TRBJ2-7	CASSLPGTSGVYGDEQYF	TGTGCCAGCAGTCTACCAGGGACTAGCGGGGTTTATGGCGACGAGCAGTACTTC
TRBV10-1	NA	NA	TRBJ2-3	CATGTSVPDTQYF	TGCGCCACCGGGACATCGGTCCCAGATACGCAGTATTTT
TRBV5-1	NA	TRBD1	TRBJ1-2	CASSIQGNYGYTF	TGCGCCAGCAGTATACAGGGGAACTATGGCTACACCTTC
TRBV10-2	NA	TRBD2	TRBJ2-5	CASSSGLAYQRETQYF	TGCGCCAGCAGCTCGGGACTAGCTTACCAGAGGGAGACCCAGTACTTC
TRBV5-8	few	TRBD2	TRBJ2-4	CASSLASGRRSIQYF	TGTGCCAGCAGCTTGGCTAGCGGGAGAAGGAGTATTCAGTACTTC
TRBV30	NA	NA	TRBJ1-1	CAWSVLTEAFF	TGTGCCTGGAGTGTACTAACTGAAGCTTTCTTT
TRBV5-4	NA	NA	TRBJ1-6	CASSLLGSYNSPLHF	TGTGCCAGCAGCTTACTAGGCTCCTATAATTCACCCCTCCACTTT
TRBV11-3	NA	NA	TRBJ2-1	CASTKQGNEQFF	TGTGCCAGCACGAAACAGGGAAATGAGCAGTTCTTC
TRBV5-1	NA	NA	TRBJ1-2	CASSLGTYGYTF	TGCGCCAGCAGCTTGGGGACATATGGCTACACCTTC
TRBV5-6	NA	TRBD2	TRBJ2-7	CASSWVHGLAGGYEQYF	TGTGCCAGCAGCTGGGTTCACGGACTAGCGGGGGGCTACGAGCAGTACTTC
TRBV18	NA	NA	TRBJ2-7	CASSPLQGDEQYF	TGTGCCAGCTCACCTCTACAGGGAGACGAGCAGTACTTC
TRBV5-1	NA	TRBD2	TRBJ2-7	CASSLLGAGPSYEQYF	TGCGCCAGCAGCTTGTTAGGAGCGGGACCCTCCTACGAGCAGTACTTC
TRBV7-9	NA	TRBD1	TRBJ1-5	CASSVTGGYQPQHF	TGTGCCAGCAGTGTGACAGGGGGTTATCAGCCCCAGCATTTT
TRBV15	NA	TRBD2	TRBJ2-7	CATSRNKYGGFSYEQYF	TGTGCCACCAGCAGAAACAAGTACGGGGGGTTCTCCTACGAGCAGTACTTC
TRBV7-9	NA	TRBD1	TRBJ2-7	CASSLSLRQGALYEQYF	TGTGCCAGCAGCTTATCGCTCCGGCAGGGGGCCCTCTACGAGCAGTACTTC
TRBV30	NA	NA	TRBJ1-3	CAAWMGPGNTIYF	TGTGCCGCCTGGATGGGGCCTGGAAACACCATATATTTT
TRBV5-1	NA	TRBD1	TRBJ1-1	CASSLQGAGLNTEAFF	TGCGCCAGCAGCTTACAGGGGGCCGGGTTGAACACTGAAGCTTTCTTT
TRBV5-6	NA	TRBD2	TRBJ2-2	CASSSGLAGGPGELFF	TGTGCCAGCAGCTCTGGACTAGCGGGGGGTCCCGGGGAGCTGTTTTTT
TRBV5-1	once	NA	TRBJ2-7	CASSDSPGTGVGEQYF	TGCGCCAGCAGCGACAGCCCAGGGACGGGGGTTGGAGAGCAGTACTTC
TRBV4-1	NA	TRBD2	TRBJ2-1	CASSRQTSGGAFEQFF	TGCGCCAGCAGCCGACAGACTAGCGGGGGGGCTTTTGAGCAGTTCTTC